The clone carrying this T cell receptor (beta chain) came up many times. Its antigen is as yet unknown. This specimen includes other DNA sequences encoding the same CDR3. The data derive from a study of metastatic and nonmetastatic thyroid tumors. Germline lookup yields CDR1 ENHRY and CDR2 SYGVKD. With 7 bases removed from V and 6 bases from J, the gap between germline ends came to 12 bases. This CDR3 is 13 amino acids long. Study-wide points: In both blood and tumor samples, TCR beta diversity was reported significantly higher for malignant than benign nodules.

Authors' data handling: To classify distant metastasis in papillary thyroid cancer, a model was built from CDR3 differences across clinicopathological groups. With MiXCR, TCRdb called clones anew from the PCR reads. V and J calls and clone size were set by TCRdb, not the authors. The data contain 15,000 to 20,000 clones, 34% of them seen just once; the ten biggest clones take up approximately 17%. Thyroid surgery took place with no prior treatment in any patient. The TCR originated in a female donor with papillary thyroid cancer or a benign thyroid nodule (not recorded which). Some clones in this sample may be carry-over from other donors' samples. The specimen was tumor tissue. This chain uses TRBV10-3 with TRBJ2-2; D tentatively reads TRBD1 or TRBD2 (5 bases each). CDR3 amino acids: CAIMRGVAGELFF. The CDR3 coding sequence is TGTGCCATCATGAGGGGAGTCGCCGGGGAGCTGTTTTTT.